A single sample gave rise to the 8 T cell receptor beta chains below, sequenced in a study of T cells in women clearing cervical HPV infection. Produced via immunoSEQ multiplex PCR; TCRdb's table is partial and in-frame only. Its clone listing holds tens of thousands of clones. The specimen sequenced was blood buffy coat. The receptor source for this set is a woman aged 18 to 75 with a cervical HPV16 infection that either progressed to CIN3+ or cleared (not recorded which).

The sequenced part of the CDR3 DNA is TGCAGTGCTAGAGACCTGACTTGGTCTAGCGGGAGGGTCAACGAG. Translation gives CSARDLTWSSGRVNE. The entire CDR3 reads CSARDLTWSSGRVNEQYF. The rearrangement joins TRBV20-1 to TRBJ2-7; 12 bases match TRBD2. Read sequence stops 3 residues before the CDR3 end, and the germline J gene provides the missing end. CDR1 is DFQATT, CDR2 SNEGSKA, per germline (reference sequence). Trimming cost V 0 bases and J 5 bases; bases outside gene matches: 14. The CDR3 consists of 18 residues.

Notes on this clone: One end of the junction does not line up with germline, which may come from a read error. The sequence runs out 3 residues before the end of the CDR3; the remainder is reconstructed from the germline J gene. V gene TRBV7-7 combines with J gene TRBJ2-3; D perhaps matches TRBD2 (6 bases). Germline CDR1 and CDR2: SSHAT and FNYEAQ (reference sequence). The length of the CDR3 is 18 residues. CDR3 bases read: TGTGCTAGCAGCTTACTGCGGGGTGTCACGACCTATCTGGATACG. Translated, it gives CASSLLRGVTTYLDT. The whole CDR3 sequence is CASSLLRGVTTYLDTQYF.

Comments on this clone: The CDR3 end falls 3 residues outside the read, so it is completed with the germline J gene. The J gene is TRBJ1-1, the V gene TRBV18; D is unresolved. Germline V gene sequence: CDR1 KGHSH, CDR2 LQKENI. Trimming cost V 6 bases and J 1 base, with 12 bases left between them. The CDR3 consists of 14 residues. CDR3 loop: CASSRAGENTEAFF. The CDR3 bases that were read are TGTGCCAGCTCCCGGGCGGGAGAGAACACTGAA.

As to this clone: The CDR3 extends 3 residues past the end of the read, so its final part is completed from the germline J gene. This chain links TRBV19 with TRBJ2-1; tentatively, D is TRBD1 or TRBD2 (6 bases each). The CDR3 is 12 amino acids. Trimming took off 7 bases at V and 7 bases at J, with 11 bases between the two ends. From germline, CDR1 is LNHDA and CDR2 SQIVND (reference sequence). The CDR3 spells CASNTGRNEQFF. The sequenced part of the CDR3 DNA is TGTGCCAGTAATACAGGGAGGAATGAG.

Details on this clone: The CDR3 goes on 3 residues after the read ends, and that part is filled in from the germline J gene. This CDR3 is also generated by other DNA sequences in the sample. The chain uses TRBV30 and TRBJ1-3; D remains ambiguous. CDR3 length equals 14 residues. Germline-derived CDR1 and CDR2 are GTSNPN and SVGIG (reference sequence). V lost 4 bases to trimming and J lost 0 bases, with 10 bases between them. The CDR3 is CAWNIAGSGNTIYF. The sequenced CDR3 bases are TGTGCCTGGAATATTGCGGGCTCTGGAAACACC.

CDR3 DNA (partial): TGTGCCAGTAGTATAAGGGGGATGAGGGGAGAGACG. Its protein product is CASSIRGMRGET. The entire CDR3 protein is CASSIRGMRGETQYF. This chain uses TRBV19 with TRBJ2-3, with D possibly being TRBD1 (6 bases). The read comes to an end 3 residues before the CDR3 does, leaving the germline J gene to fill in the end. This CDR3 is built from 15 residues. CDR1 and CDR2 (germline): LNHDA, SQIVND (reference sequence).

Turning to this clone: The CDR3 end is not reached by the read, which stops 3 residues before it; the germline J gene fills it in. The chain uses TRBV7-3 and TRBJ2-2, with D possibly matching TRBD1 (6 bases). Per the germline V gene, CDR1 is SGHTA and CDR2 is FQGTGA. V was pared by 5 bases and J by 4 bases, with 8 bases between. The CDR3 is 13 amino acids. The CDR3 protein is CASSPQGTGELFF. The DNA read from the CDR3 is TGTGCCAGCAGCCCACAGGGCACCGGGGAG.

Comments on this clone: With the read ending 3 residues before the CDR3 end, the germline J gene is used to fill in that end. The J gene is TRBJ2-2, the V gene TRBV30; 8 bases line up with TRBD1. This CDR3 contains 16 residues. Germline V lookup: CDR1 GTSNPN, CDR2 SVGIG (reference sequence). The CDR3 sequence: CAWKKSGGSYNSPLFF. CDR3 DNA (partial): TGTGCCTGGAAAAAGTCAGGGGGCTCCTATAATTCACCG. Together with reference TRBV30 and TRBJ2-2, the CDR3 gives the full variable domain: SQTIHQWPATLVQPVGSPLSLECTVEGTSNPNLYWYRQAAGRGLQLLFYSVGIGQISSEVPQNLSASRPQDRQFILSSKKLLLSDSGFYLCAWKKSGGSYNSPLFFGEGSRLTVL.